These T cell receptor beta chains were read from a single sample in a study of blood T cell repertoires in COVID-19. Method: immunoSEQ multiplex PCR; TCRdb's copy keeps in-frame clones and lacks some. The sample carries about 250,000 clones, over 80% recorded once. Source material: peripheral blood. The receptors here all came from a man aged 35-49 years with acute or convalescent COVID-19. CDR3s include the opening cysteine and the closing phenylalanine or tryptophan. The D gene is left open where the match is weak. A clone size is listed for some rows: how often the clone was seen (once, few, many), or a class if it is expanded.

abundance	d_gene	v_gene	j_gene	CDR3nt	CDR3aa
-	TRBD2	TRBV18	TRBJ2-7	TGTGCCAGCTCACCACCTAGCGGGAGGGCCCACGAGCAGTACTTC	CASSPPSGRAHEQYF
once	-	TRBV2	TRBJ1-1	TGTGCCAGCAGGCCCCGACAGATGAACACTGAAGCTTTCTTT	CASRPRQMNTEAFF
-	-	TRBV5-1	TRBJ2-4	TGCGCCAGCAGCTTGGAAGTTGTAAGCGAGCTAGCCAAAAACATTCAGTACTTC	CASSLEVVSELAKNIQYF
few	-	TRBV21-1	TRBJ2-2	TGTGCCAGCAGCAATTTTAAGCGGGAGCGGACCGGGGAGCTGTTTTTT	CASSNFKRERTGELFF
-	-	TRBV11-2	TRBJ2-1	TGTGCCAGCAGCCCATTGGGGTTCGGGCGGTCAGGGCATGAGCAGTTCTTC	CASSPLGFGRSGHEQFF
-	-	TRBV30	TRBJ2-7	TGTGCCTGGAGTGGTAAGGGGTTCGGCTACGAGCAGTACTTC	CAWSGKGFGYEQYF
once	TRBD2	TRBV5-1	TRBJ2-7	TGCGCCAGCAGCTTGGAAGGCAGCGGGAGCTCGGAGCAGTACTTC	CASSLEGSGSSEQYF
-	-	TRBV27	TRBJ1-4	TGTGCCAGCAGTTTTTCAGGATTTGAAAAACTGTTTTTT	CASSFSGFEKLFF
once	TRBD1	TRBV7-8	TRBJ1-4	TGTGCCAGCAGCTTAAAGCAGGGGGGAGAGTATGAAAAACTGTTTTTT	CASSLKQGGEYEKLFF
once	TRBD1	TRBV7-2	TRBJ1-3	TGTGCCAGCGGACAAACAGGGGCCACCTCTGGAAACACCATATATTTT	CASGQTGATSGNTIYF
-	-	TRBV19	TRBJ1-2	TGTGCCAGTAGTATACCGGCAGGGGATTATGGCTACACCTTC	CASSIPAGDYGYTF